This T cell receptor beta chain is from a study of monozygotic twins with cystic fibrosis. Study overall: With about 15 PCR cycles, barcoded libraries came from around 3 micrograms of fragmented DNA. Study-wide results and limits: Unrelated CF individuals shared fewer identical clonotypes than monozygotic CF twins.

With regard to this clone: Its antigen is as yet unknown.

The CDR3 is made up of 12 amino acids. The V gene lost 6 bases and the J gene lost 6 bases, with 12 bases spanning the gap. Germline CDR1 and CDR2: MNHEY and SMNVEV (reference sequence). Assay used: immunoSEQ multiplex PCR; TCRdb lists only in-frame clones, some missing. This sample yields 39,000 or so clones, of which about 89% are seen a single time; 0.15% to 0.2% belongs to the top ten. V gene TRBV27 combines with J gene TRBJ2-7, with D perhaps TRBD2 (6 bases). The source is a boy younger than 10 with cystic fibrosis. Sequencing was performed on blood. This CDR3 is CASSPVGGEQYF. CDR3 DNA sequence: TGTGCCAGCAGCCCTGTGGGGGGCGAGCAGTACTTC.